This T cell receptor (beta chain) was obtained from a study of shared clonotypes between healthy human individuals. Study at large: CD4 naive and memory got three plates each, CD8 naive two, CD8 memory one. Whole-study results and caveats: The small donor group covered limited genetic and exposure diversity. The study's rarefaction showed incomplete sorted-subset sequencing despite large depth.

Losses at the gene ends were 3 bases for V and 3 bases for J; bases not matched to a gene: 1. CDR1 SGHAT and CDR2 FQNNGV come from the germline V gene. The CDR3 contains 13 residues. Sequenced by immunoSEQ multiplex PCR; TCRdb stores in-frame clones only, minus some. The sample lists roughly 2,000,000 clones; roughly 95% were seen once. CD45RO-negative CD8 cells positively selected for CCR7 made up the naive population, which excluded terminally differentiated effector memory CD45RA+ cells. With regard to this clone: As yet, its antigen is unknown.

The rearrangement links TRBV11-2 to TRBJ2-7; 8 bases align to TRBD2. This TCR was recovered from a man between 18 and 29 years old in good health. Some clones in this sample may be carry-over from other donors' samples. The specimen was naive CD8+ T cells from PBMCs. CDR3 sequence reads: CASSFSGIYEQYF. CDR3 sequence (DNA): TGTGCCAGCAGCTTTAGCGGGATCTACGAGCAGTACTTC. Full variable domain (outside the CDR3, taken from reference TRBV11-2 and TRBJ2-7): EAGVAQSPRYKIIEKRQSVAFWCNPISGHATLYWYQQILGQGPKLLIQFQNNGVVDDSQLPKDRFSAERLKGVDSTLKIQPAKLEDSAVYLCASSFSGIYEQYFGPGTRLTVT.